This TCR beta chain was recorded in a study of T-cell memory formation after mild COVID-19. Whole-study findings and limits: Memory from before infection featured some responding clones, which suggests cross-reactive memory joined.

V dropped 1 base and J dropped 2; count of bases not matched to a gene: 1. The CDR3 totals 17 residues. Germline CDR1 reads LGHNA; CDR2 reads YNFKEQ. As concerns this clonotype: The antigen is undetermined.

TCRdb recomputed calls from the 5' RACE reads with MiXCR, one row per CDR3 protein. The sample yields about 170,000 distinct CDR3 sequences, about an eighth seen once. This TCR was sampled from a man younger than 30 who had mild COVID-19 (a few samples of this study predate the infection). Cell type and time point are not known. The sample comprised PBMCs or a T cell subset sorted from them (not recorded which). The chain uses TRBV4-2 and TRBJ2-3; 15 bases are a match to TRBD2. The CDR3 region is CASSQGTSGGATDTQYF. CDR3 nucleotides: TGTGCCAGCAGCCAAGGGACTAGCGGGGGGGCCACAGATACGCAGTATTTT.